This T cell receptor (beta chain) was sequenced for a study of tumor-infiltrating lymphocytes in glioblastoma multiforme. Findings and limits, study-wide: Only one glioblastoma patient had TCR and mutation analysis. RNA-based TCR sequencing may distort clone frequencies, since cells carry unequal TCR transcript numbers.

Remarks on this clonotype: Its specificity is unknown.

Three nested ARM-PCR rounds with V-beta and C-beta primers built TCRB libraries. TCRB-specific cDNA synthesis used approximately 0.52 ug of total RNA. These TCRB libraries lack any described unique molecular identifiers. TCRdb re-called the multiplex PCR reads through MiXCR, storing one row per CDR3 protein. The sample includes approximately 20,000 distinct CDR3 sequences, roughly 68% seen only once; the top ten take 18%. CDR1 SGHAT and CDR2 FQNNGV come from the germline V gene. The V end lost 4 bases, the J end lost 2 bases, and 12 bases lay between the germline ends. The CDR3 has 14 amino acids. The V gene is TRBV11-2, the J gene TRBJ2-7; D unresolved. The source material was peripheral blood. This TCR derives from a male donor with glioblastoma. Here the CDR3 reads CASSSRTPPYEQYF. In DNA, the CDR3 is TGTGCCAGCAGCTCCAGAACCCCCCCCTACGAGCAGTACTTC. Full variable domain (remainder filled in from reference TRBV11-2 and TRBJ2-7): EAGVAQSPRYKIIEKRQSVAFWCNPISGHATLYWYQQILGQGPKLLIQFQNNGVVDDSQLPKDRFSAERLKGVDSTLKIQPAKLEDSAVYLCASSSRTPPYEQYFGPGTRLTVT.